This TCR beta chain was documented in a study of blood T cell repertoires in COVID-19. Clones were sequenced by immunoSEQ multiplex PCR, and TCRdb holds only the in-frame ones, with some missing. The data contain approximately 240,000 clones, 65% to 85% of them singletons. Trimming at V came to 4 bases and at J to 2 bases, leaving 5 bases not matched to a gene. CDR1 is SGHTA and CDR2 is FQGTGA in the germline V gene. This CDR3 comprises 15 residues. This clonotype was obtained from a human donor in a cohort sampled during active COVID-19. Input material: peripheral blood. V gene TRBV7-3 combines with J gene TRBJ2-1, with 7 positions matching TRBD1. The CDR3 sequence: CASSSNRGPYNEQFF. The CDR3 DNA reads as TGTGCCAGCAGCTCCAACAGGGGACCCTACAATGAGCAGTTCTTC.